The clone carrying this TCR beta chain was recorded at least ten times. Its antigen remains unidentified. V dropped 2 bases and J dropped 6 bases, with 5 bases sitting between them. The germline V gene encodes CDR1 SEHNR and CDR2 FQNEAQ (reference sequence). CDR3 length: 12 residues. The data belong to a study of Graves' ophthalmopathy and Graves' hyperthyroidism. In this cohort, patients with other autoimmune diseases, uncontrolled infections, pregnancy or lactation were excluded. Isolation of PBMCs was performed using 9.5 to 10 ml of fresh peripheral blood. Beta-chain TCR CDR3 regions were amplified from RNA transcripts. Investigators did first-round RT-PCR with HTBI primers, then second-round multiplex PCR. TCRdb re-called the multiplex PCR reads with MiXCR, one entry per CDR3 protein. The sample has 660,000 or so distinct CDR3 sequences, just over 40% seen once. Study-level points and caveats: In blood appeared most of the expanded thyroid clonotypes whose frequency exceeded 0.001. Separation of ophthalmopathy from stable hyperthyroidism was achieved by a 13-signature model, at around 90% sensitivity and roughly 81% specificity.

The chain is built from TRBV7-9 and TRBJ1-5; D is undetermined. The specimen sequenced was peripheral blood. This TCR was sampled from an adult man with Graves' ophthalmopathy. DNA of the CDR3: TGTGCCAGCAGCTTATCTTCTCAGCCCCAGCATTTT. Amino acid sequence: CASSLSSQPQHF.